What follows is one T cell receptor beta chain and its context. These data come from a study of blood T cell repertoires in COVID-19. Study details: Sources were T cells, B-cell-depleted T cells, or PBMCs; the material itself was cDNA or gDNA.

The ends lost 7 bases at V and 11 bases at J; junction bases unmatched: 4. This CDR3 is built from 10 residues. Germline values: CDR1 MNHEY, CDR2 SVGAGI. The age range of participants was about 18 to 95 years, with residence in about two dozen US areas. Cohort placement rested on clinical history that participants reported themselves. The study counted Cohort 3 donors as recovered given two negative PCRs, clearance, or symptom resolution. The repertoire was sequenced with immunoSEQ multiplex PCR; TCRdb's copy has only in-frame clones and lacks some. The sample lists about 170,000 clones, around 89% occurring once.

The sequencing input was PBMCs or T cells enriched from blood (not recorded which). V usage is TRBV6-5 and J usage is TRBJ1-1, with TRBD1 matching 7 bases. The origin of this receptor is a woman aged 18-30 years who had recovered from COVID-19. The CDR3 sequence: CASTKGAAFF. The CDR3 DNA is TGTGCCAGCACGAAGGGGGCGGCTTTCTTT.